These 22 T cell receptor beta chains share one sample of origin, sequenced in a study of identical twins. TCRdb reprocessed the 5' RACE reads via MiXCR and lists one record per CDR3 protein. Of 750,000 to 950,000 distinct CDR3 sequences in the sample, 9% to 15% were seen once. This sample was also put to use in a study of yellow fever vaccine responses in identical twins.

The source material was PBMCs. All receptors come from a woman aged 18-29 years in good health.

The chain has TRBV20-1 and TRBJ1-4, with D unresolved. CDR1 and CDR2 (germline): DFQATT, SNEGSKA (reference sequence). The CDR3 consists of 13 residues. The germline V and J ends were trimmed by 5 bases and 0 bases, with 7 bases remaining between them. The CDR3 spells CSARKSTNEKLFF. Here the CDR3 DNA reads TGCAGTGCTCGGAAGTCAACTAATGAAAAACTGTTTTTT.

This clonotype came up a few times. This chain joins TRBV10-3 and TRBJ1-1; a weak D match, TRBD1 (5 bases). The length of the CDR3 is 16 residues. From germline, CDR1 is ENHRY and CDR2 SYGVKD. Trimming removed 0 bases from V and 0 bases from J, with 11 bases in between. CDR3 protein: CAISESKGLLNTEAFF. In nucleotides, the CDR3 is TGTGCCATCAGTGAGTCCAAGGGACTCTTGAACACTGAAGCTTTCTTT.

This clonotype has just a few counts. The CDR3 loop is CASKKGGNQPQHF. The CDR3 DNA reads as TGTGCCAGCAAAAAGGGGGGCAATCAGCCCCAGCATTTT. The chain carries TRBV6-1 and TRBJ1-5; perhaps TRBD1 as D (6 bases). The CDR3 consists of 13 residues. From germline, CDR1 is MNHNS and CDR2 SASEGT. Deletions cut 7 bases from V and 2 bases from J, with 9 bases between.

The J gene is TRBJ1-1, the V gene TRBV2; D is unresolved. The CDR3 covers 14 residues. V gave up 0 bases and J gave up 5 bases, with 10 bases separating them. Looked up from germline, CDR1 is SNHLY and CDR2 is FYNNEI. CDR3 nucleotides: TGTGCCAGCAGTGAAGCGCGAATGGGGACTGAAGCTTTCTTT. Its translation: CASSEARMGTEAFF.

This sequence joins TRBV10-3 and TRBJ2-5; TRBD2 is a possible D gene (5 bases). Germline values: CDR1 ENHRY, CDR2 SYGVKD. Trimming cost V 6 bases and J 5 bases, with 10 bases left between them. The CDR3 has 12 amino acids. CDR3 DNA sequence: TGTGCCATCAGCGAGGGTTGGGAGACCCAGTACTTC. Translation: CAISEGWETQYF.

V gene TRBV24-1 combines with J gene TRBJ2-1; a possible D gene is TRBD1 (5 bases). CDR1 is KGHDR, CDR2 SFDVKD, per germline. The CDR3 consists of 12 residues. The V end lost 11 bases, the J end lost 5 bases, and 12 bases lay between the germline ends. The CDR3 bases are TGTGCCATCCAGGGTTGGGACAATGAGCAGTTCTTC. This translates into CAIQGWDNEQFF.

This clonotype was observed a handful of times. J is TRBJ1-1 and V is TRBV7-8, with 7 bases matching TRBD1. The CDR3 is 15 residues long. Germline V gives CDR1 SGHVS, CDR2 FQNEAQ. V lost 5 bases to trimming and J lost 4 bases; unmatched junction nucleotides: 10. The CDR3 protein is CASSPTVGGGTEAFF. CDR3 DNA sequence: TGTGCCAGCAGCCCCACCGTAGGGGGCGGCACTGAAGCTTTCTTT.

This clonotype was picked up many times. V is TRBV7-9 and J is TRBJ1-1; D unclear. Germline CDR1 SEHNR, CDR2 FQNEAQ (reference sequence). V shed 1 base and J shed 1 base, with 4 bases lying between them. CDR3 length: 13 amino acids. The CDR3 bases are TGTGCCAGCAGCTTAGTATGGAACACTGAAGCTTTCTTT. The encoded protein is CASSLVWNTEAFF. Drawing the rest from reference TRBV7-9 and TRBJ1-1, the complete variable domain is DTGVSQNPRHKITKRGQNVTFRCDPISEHNRLYWYRQTLGQGPEFLTYFQNEAQLEKSRLLSDRFSAERPKGSFSTLEIQRTEQGDSAMYLCASSLVWNTEAFFGQGTRLTVV.

As to this clonotype: The junction departs from the called germline gene at one end, perhaps through a read error. The V call is TRBV7-9, the J call TRBJ1-4, with D tentatively TRBD1 (5 bases). Germline loops: CDR1 SEHNR, CDR2 FQNEAQ (reference sequence). The CDR3 length is 12 residues. The CDR3 coding sequence is TGTGCCTGCAGCTTAGGGGATGAAAAACTGTTTTTT. Amino acid sequence: CACSLGDEKLFF. The entire variable domain, with the rest obtained from reference TRBV7-9 and TRBJ1-4, is as follows: DTGVSQNPRHKITKRGQNVTFRCDPISEHNRLYWYRQTLGQGPEFLTYFQNEAQLEKSRLLSDRFSAERPKGSFSTLEIQRTEQGDSAMYLCACSLGDEKLFFGSGTQLSVL.

This chain uses TRBV29-1 with TRBJ1-2; the D is unclear. V gave up 7 bases and J gave up 2 bases, with 2 bases separating them. This CDR3 is 9 amino acids long. Germline assignment: CDR1 SQVTM and CDR2 ANQGSEA. The CDR3 DNA reads as TGCAGCGAGAACTATGGCTACACCTTC. Translated: CSENYGYTF.

The chain joins TRBV11-3 to TRBJ2-1, with 7 bases that match TRBD2. Germline loops: CDR1 SGHNT, CDR2 YENEEA. Trimming cost V 5 bases and J 11 bases; bases outside gene matches: 15. The CDR3 contains 15 residues. CDR3 residues: CASSPASSGLEKQFF. The CDR3 region has the DNA TGTGCCAGCAGCCCAGCTTCTAGCGGCCTCGAGAAGCAGTTCTTC.

This clonotype came up a few times. This chain's CDR3 is CSARHNEQFF. CDR3 nucleotide sequence: TGCAGTGCTCGACACAATGAGCAGTTCTTC. V gene TRBV20-1 combines with J gene TRBJ2-1; D remains unclear. CDR1 is DFQATT, CDR2 SNEGSKA, per germline (reference sequence). Trimming removed 5 bases at V and 5 bases at J, with 4 bases between. The CDR3 is 10 amino acids.

This CDR3 reads CSARYFNGTSGRLSYNEQFF. CDR3 sequence (DNA): TGCAGTGCTAGATATTTCAACGGGACTAGCGGGAGACTTTCCTACAATGAGCAGTTCTTC. This rearrangement joins TRBV20-1 to TRBJ2-1; the match to TRBD2 covers 14 bases. Germline CDR1 DFQATT, CDR2 SNEGSKA (reference sequence). The CDR3 loop spans 20 amino acids. V gave up 2 bases and J gave up 1 base; unmatched junction bases: 13.

The genes are TRBV7-8 and TRBJ2-5; 7 bases align to TRBD2. J lost 6 bases, V lost 2 bases, and 9 bases had no gene match. Per germline, CDR1 SGHVS and CDR2 FQNEAQ. This CDR3 is 15 amino acids long. This chain's CDR3 is CASSLPGGARKTQYF. The CDR3 region has the DNA TGTGCCAGCAGCTTACCGGGGGGAGCGAGGAAGACCCAGTACTTC. Complete variable domain (other parts from reference TRBV7-8 and TRBJ2-5): GAGVSQSPRYKVAKRGQDVALRCDPISGHVSLFWYQQALGQGPEFLTYFQNEAQLDKSGLPSDRFFAERPEGSVSTLKIQRTQQEDSAVYLCASSLPGGARKTQYFGPGTRLLVL.

In this sample, this clonotype turned up many times. The chain joins TRBV9 to TRBJ2-2; D ambiguous. The CDR3 extends over 14 amino acids. V shed 0 bases and J shed 5 bases, with 8 bases lying between them. Germline assignment: CDR1 SGDLS and CDR2 YYNGEE. The CDR3 bases are TGTGCCAGCAGCGTAGGGGGATCTACCGGGGAGCTGTTTTTT. Protein product: CASSVGGSTGELFF.

This clonotype was counted at least ten times. The chain links TRBV19 to TRBJ1-1; D is undetermined. The CDR3 runs to 12 residues. V was trimmed by 5 bases and J by 6 bases, leaving 10 bases between them. Germline values: CDR1 LNHDA, CDR2 SQIVND (reference sequence). The CDR3: CASSWGLAEAFF. The DNA for the CDR3 is TGTGCCAGTAGTTGGGGTTTGGCTGAAGCTTTCTTT.

This clonotype appeared a few times. The chain couples TRBV3-1 to TRBJ1-6, with 11 positions matching TRBD1. Looked up from germline, CDR1 is LGHDT and CDR2 is YNNKEL (reference sequence). Trimming took 1 base from V and 9 from J; bases not matched to a gene: 2. This CDR3 comprises 15 residues. CDR3 sequence reads: CASSQVGTGGSPLHF. CDR3 bases: TGTGCCAGCAGCCAAGTTGGGACAGGGGGTTCACCCCTCCACTTT. The full variable domain, rest sourced from reference TRBV3-1 and TRBJ1-6, is DTAVSQTPKYLVTQMGNDKSIKCEQNLGHDTMYWYKQDSKKFLKIMFSYNNKELIINETVPNRFSPKSPDKAHLNLHINSLELGDSAVYFCASSQVGTGGSPLHFGNGTRLTVT.

The chain recombines TRBV5-6 with TRBJ2-3; D might be TRBD2 (7 bases). The CDR3 sequence is 15 residues long. The V end lost 0 bases, the J end lost 4 bases, and 12 bases lay between the germline ends. Germline V gene data show CDR1 as SGHDT and CDR2 as YYEEEE. The CDR3 bases are TGTGCCAGCAGCTTGGCCGAAGGGGGGGCAGATACGCAGTATTTT. Residues: CASSLAEGGADTQYF.

The genes are TRBV12-3 or TRBV12-4 and TRBJ2-2, with 10 positions matching TRBD2. V lost 5 bases to trimming and J lost 7 bases; unmatched junction nucleotides: 13. The CDR3 covers 17 residues. CDR3 in amino acids: CASSPLSGGAGSGELFF. The CDR3, as DNA: TGTGCCAGCAGTCCCCTGAGCGGGGGGGCCGGGAGCGGGGAGCTGTTTTTT.

The CDR3 loop reads CASSFSWAKNIQYF. The DNA of the CDR3 is TGTGCCAGCAGCTTTAGTTGGGCCAAAAACATTCAGTACTTC. The V and J genes are TRBV7-9 and TRBJ2-4, with no clear D. CDR1 is SEHNR and CDR2 is FQNEAQ in the germline V gene (reference sequence). The CDR3 contains 14 residues. Trimming removed 3 bases from V and 1 base from J, with 7 bases in between.

This clonotype was observed a few times. The rearrangement links TRBV12-3 or TRBV12-4 to TRBJ2-1; D is perhaps TRBD1 or TRBD2 (6 bases each). V lost 5 bases and J 6 bases, leaving 26 bases between the germline ends. This CDR3 contains 18 residues. The CDR3 reads CASSAPLGGLEGGNEQFF. The CDR3 DNA is TGTGCCAGCAGTGCTCCTTTGGGAGGCCTTGAGGGGGGCAATGAGCAGTTCTTC.

The sample holds a few counts of this clonotype. The CDR3 region is CASSPETTGGHTEAFF. The CDR3 DNA reads TGTGCCAGCAGCCCCGAAACTACAGGGGGCCACACTGAAGCTTTCTTT. The gene calls are TRBV7-7 and TRBJ1-1; 9 nucleotides line up with TRBD1. CDR1 and CDR2 (germline): SSHAT, FNYEAQ (reference sequence). Unmatched junction bases numbered 10, after V lost 5 bases and J lost 3 bases. The CDR3 is 16 amino acids.